Listed here are 20 T cell receptor beta chains from one sample, sequenced in a study of Graves' ophthalmopathy and Graves' hyperthyroidism. Amplification targeted the TCR beta CDR3 regions, with RNA transcripts as the source material. An initial RT-PCR round employing HTBI primers preceded a second-round multiplex PCR. MiXCR, applied by TCRdb to the multiplex PCR reads, yields one record per CDR3 protein. The sample yields roughly 400,000 distinct CDR3 sequences, approximately 17% seen once. Sequencing was carried out using peripheral blood. The receptors here all came from an adult woman with stable Graves' hyperthyroidism.

This clonotype was detected many times. V gene TRBV2 combines with J gene TRBJ2-7; a weak D match, TRBD2 (5 bases). The CDR3 is made up of 12 amino acids. CDR1 is SNHLY, CDR2 FYNNEI, per germline. Trimming shortened V by 6 bases and J by 4 bases, and 10 bases separated the two germline ends. The DNA of the CDR3 is TGTGCCAGCAGAATAGGCGGGTACGAGCAGTACTTC. Translation: CASRIGGYEQYF.

This clonotype came up once. As the CDR3 is not closed by the conserved phenylalanine or tryptophan, this likely results from a read error. CDR3 in amino acids: CASSILAGRAGELFV. CDR3 in DNA: TGTGCCAGTAGTATTCTAGCGGGACGCGCCGGGGAGCTGTTTGTG. The V and J genes are TRBV19 and TRBJ2-2, with 9 bases aligning to TRBD2. V shed 3 bases, J shed 6 bases, and the junction held 5 bases outside the gene matches. CDR3 length: 15 amino acids. Germline-derived CDR1 and CDR2 are LNHDA and SQIVND (reference sequence).

This clonotype was counted ten times or more. The chain joins TRBV15 to TRBJ1-1, with D maybe TRBD1 (5 bases). Germline V lookup: CDR1 LNHNV, CDR2 YYDKDF (reference sequence). This CDR3 spans 13 amino acids. V was pared by 3 bases and J by 10 bases, with 15 bases between. The CDR3 DNA sequence: TGTGCCACCAGCAGGCCGGATGAAGGGGCAGCTTTCTTT. Its protein product is CATSRPDEGAAFF.

This clonotype was picked up many times. The chain is built from TRBV28 and TRBJ1-1; D is perhaps TRBD1 (6 bases). The ends were cut back, 7 bases at V and 0 bases at J, with 15 bases in the middle. CDR1 is MDHEN and CDR2 is SYDVKM in the germline V gene. The CDR3 runs 15 residues. In nucleotides, the CDR3 is TGTGCCAGCACCCCCGGGGGGCGCATGAACACTGAAGCTTTCTTT. Encoded protein: CASTPGGRMNTEAFF.

This clonotype was recorded many times. This chain links TRBV24-1 with TRBJ2-5; D not certain. Germline V gene lookup returns CDR1 KGHDR and CDR2 SFDVKD. The CDR3 is made up of 15 amino acids. The V and J ends lost 2 bases and 3 bases respectively, with 12 bases between them. DNA of the CDR3: TGTGCCACCAGTGATTACAGAGCTCAGGAAGAGACCCAGTACTTC. It translates to CATSDYRAQEETQYF.

This clonotype was observed many times. The chain combines TRBV13 with TRBJ2-2, with TRBD2 matching over 7 bases. The germline gives CDR1 PRHDT, CDR2 FYEKMQ (reference sequence). V lost 4 bases, J lost 6 bases, and 5 bases stayed unmatched. The CDR3 spans 14 residues. CDR3 loop: CASSSGLPSGELFF. DNA of the CDR3: TGTGCCAGCAGCTCGGGACTACCCTCCGGGGAGCTGTTTTTT. The full variable domain, in which reference TRBV13 and TRBJ2-2 provide the parts outside the CDR3, is AAGVIQSPRHLIKEKRETATLKCYPIPRHDTVYWYQQGPGQDPQFLISFYEKMQSDKGSIPDRFSAQQFSDYHSELNMSSLELGDSALYFCASSSGLPSGELFFGEGSRLTVL.

This clonotype was detected ten times or more. This chain connects TRBV24-1 to TRBJ2-7; D possibly uses TRBD1 or TRBD2 (5 bases each). There are 15 residues in the CDR3. V lost 3 bases and J lost 2, with 13 bases in between. The germline CDR1 and CDR2 sequences are KGHDR and SFDVKD. The DNA for the CDR3 is TGTGCCACCAGTGATCAACGGGGCAGCACCTACGAGCAGTACTTC. It encodes CATSDQRGSTYEQYF.

This clonotype was observed a few times. The chain is built from TRBV28 and TRBJ2-2; D might be TRBD1 (5 bases). The V end was cut by 5 bases, the J end by 5 bases, with 12 bases between. This CDR3 region has 14 residues. In germline, CDR1 is MDHEN, CDR2 SYDVKM. The CDR3 DNA reads TGTGCCAGCAGTCCGACAGCCGTTACCGGGGAGCTGTTTTTT. It translates to CASSPTAVTGELFF.

V gene TRBV7-2 combines with J gene TRBJ1-5; D gene uncertain. Trimming removed 5 bases at V and 7 bases at J, with 18 bases between. Germline lookup yields CDR1 SGHTA and CDR2 FQGNSA. CDR3 size: 15 residues. CDR3 DNA sequence: TGTGCCAGCAGCCACAAGGTGGTTGTGGAACAGCCCCAGCATTTT. Protein sequence: CASSHKVVVEQPQHF. Complete variable domain (other parts from reference TRBV7-2 and TRBJ1-5): GAGVSQSPSNKVTEKGKDVELRCDPISGHTALYWYRQSLGQGLEFLIYFQGNSAPDKSGLPSDRFSAERTGGSVSTLTIQRTQQEDSAVYLCASSHKVVVEQPQHFGDGTRLSIL.

The rearrangement links TRBV12-5 to TRBJ2-2, with TRBD2 matching over 7 bases. Germline loops: CDR1 LGHNT, CDR2 FRNRAP. The CDR3 has 19 residues. V dropped 0 bases and J dropped 0; count of bases not matched to a gene: 10. In DNA form, the CDR3 reads TGTGCTAGTGGTTTGGTACCCGGCGGGAGTCCCGCGAACACCGGGGAGCTGTTTTTT. Translation: CASGLVPGGSPANTGELFF.

This clonotype showed up many times. This chain joins TRBV7-2 and TRBJ2-7, with 9 bases that match TRBD1. V lost 5 bases, J lost 6 bases, and 11 bases stayed unmatched. The CDR3 is 15 residues long. Germline-derived CDR1 and CDR2 are SGHTA and FQGNSA. The CDR3, as DNA: TGTGCCAGCAGCCGACAGACAGGGGGGGGAGGCGAGCAGTACTTC. The encoded protein is CASSRQTGGGGEQYF.

This clonotype came up many times. The V gene is TRBV6-1, the J gene TRBJ1-1, with D perhaps matching TRBD1 (5 bases). Germline loops: CDR1 MNHNS, CDR2 SASEGT. Between the trimmed V and J ends, which lost 5 bases and 5 bases, there was a span of 21 bases. The CDR3 runs 16 residues. CDR3 sequence reads: CASSKWDGRDWTEAFF. CDR3 DNA sequence: TGTGCCAGCAGTAAGTGGGACGGCCGTGATTGGACTGAAGCTTTCTTT.

This clonotype was observed at least ten times. V usage is TRBV14 and J usage is TRBJ1-1; TRBD1 is a possible D gene (5 bases). The ends were cut back, 9 bases at V and 1 base at J, with 9 bases in the middle. This CDR3 is built from 12 residues. Germline V gives CDR1 SGHDN, CDR2 FVKESK. CDR3 region: CARGLRNTEAFF. The CDR3 DNA reads TGTGCCAGGGGACTGAGGAACACTGAAGCTTTCTTT. Complete variable domain (other parts from reference TRBV14 and TRBJ1-1): EAGVTQFPSHSVIEKGQTVTLRCDPISGHDNLYWYRRVMGKEIKFLLHFVKESKQDESGMPNNRFLAERTGGTYSTLKVQPAELEDSGVYFCARGLRNTEAFFGQGTRLTVV.

Here the CDR3 reads CSASGTDPYEQYF. CDR3 in DNA: TGCAGTGCTTCCGGGACAGACCCCTACGAGCAGTACTTC. This rearrangement joins TRBV20-1 to TRBJ2-7, with 7 nucleotides matching TRBD1. The ends lost 5 bases at V and 2 bases at J; junction bases unmatched: 6. The CDR3 loop spans 13 amino acids. Per germline, CDR1 DFQATT and CDR2 SNEGSKA (reference sequence).

This clonotype was picked up many times. This chain connects TRBV11-2 to TRBJ2-7; 7 bases line up with TRBD1. Germline V gives CDR1 SGHAT, CDR2 FQNNGV. With V trimmed by 5 bases and J by 3 bases, 10 bases remained unmatched. The CDR3 extends over 15 amino acids. CDR3 region: CASSRQTGTLYEQYF. The DNA for the CDR3 is TGTGCCAGCAGCCGGCAGACAGGGACCCTCTACGAGCAGTACTTC.

This clonotype was counted at least ten times. The chain employs TRBV6-1 and TRBJ1-6; the match to TRBD1 covers 7 bases. V lost 1 base to trimming and J lost 7 bases; unmatched junction nucleotides: 1. This CDR3 has 14 residues. Germline V gene lookup returns CDR1 MNHNS and CDR2 SASEGT. The CDR3 spells CASSEVRGNSPLHF. In nucleotides, the CDR3 is TGTGCCAGCAGTGAAGTCAGGGGGAATTCACCCCTCCACTTT.

There are many counts of this clonotype. V is TRBV12-3 or TRBV12-4 and J is TRBJ2-7; D might be TRBD1 (5 bases). Trimming removed 6 bases from V and 5 bases from J, with 14 bases in between. The CDR3 extends over 13 amino acids. CDR3 nucleotides: TGTGCCAGCAGCCGAGGCAGGGTGAACGAGCAGTACTTC. This translates into CASSRGRVNEQYF.

This clonotype has a single count. The gene calls are TRBV9 and TRBJ2-1, with 7 bases aligning to TRBD2. V shed 3 bases, J shed 3 bases, and the junction held 3 bases outside the gene matches. The CDR3 runs 14 residues. Germline values: CDR1 SGDLS, CDR2 YYNGEE. The CDR3 spells CASSGGLRYNEQFF. CDR3 nucleotides: TGTGCCAGCAGCGGGGGACTACGCTACAATGAGCAGTTCTTC.

There are many counts of this clonotype. The V and J genes are TRBV12-3 or TRBV12-4 and TRBJ2-7, with no clear D. The CDR3 is 17 amino acids. V dropped 1 base and J dropped 0 bases, with 16 bases sitting between them. The CDR3 protein is CASSLGIFGGSSYEQYF. The CDR3 coding sequence is TGTGCCAGCAGTTTAGGAATTTTCGGCGGAAGCTCCTACGAGCAGTACTTC.

This clonotype was recorded a few times. This chain links TRBV9 with TRBJ1-2; 9 bases fit TRBD1. The CDR3 is 19 amino acids. With 2 bases clipped from V and 2 bases from J, the junction kept 16 bases outside the gene matches. Germline values: CDR1 SGDLS, CDR2 YYNGEE. This chain's CDR3 is CASSVSRYRGPTRNYGYTF. CDR3 bases: TGTGCCAGCAGCGTTTCCCGATACAGGGGGCCAACGAGAAACTATGGCTACACCTTC.